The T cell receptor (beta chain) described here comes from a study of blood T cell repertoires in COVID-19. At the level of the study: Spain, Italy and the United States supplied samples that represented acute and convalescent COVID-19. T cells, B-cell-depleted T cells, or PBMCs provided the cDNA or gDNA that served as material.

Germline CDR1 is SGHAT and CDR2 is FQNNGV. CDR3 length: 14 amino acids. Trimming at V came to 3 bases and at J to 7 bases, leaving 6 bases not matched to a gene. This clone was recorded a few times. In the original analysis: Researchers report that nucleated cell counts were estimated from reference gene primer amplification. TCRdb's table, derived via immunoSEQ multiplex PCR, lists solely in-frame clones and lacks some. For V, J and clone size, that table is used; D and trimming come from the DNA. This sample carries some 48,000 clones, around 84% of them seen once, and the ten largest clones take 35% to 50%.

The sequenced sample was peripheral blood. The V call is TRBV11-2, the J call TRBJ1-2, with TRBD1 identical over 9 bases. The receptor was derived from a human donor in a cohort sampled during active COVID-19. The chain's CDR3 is CASSLSGTGFGYTF. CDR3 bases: TGTGCCAGCAGCTTGTCCGGGACAGGGTTTGGCTACACCTTC. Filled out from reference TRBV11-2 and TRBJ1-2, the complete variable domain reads EAGVAQSPRYKIIEKRQSVAFWCNPISGHATLYWYQQILGQGPKLLIQFQNNGVVDDSQLPKDRFSAERLKGVDSTLKIQPAKLEDSAVYLCASSLSGTGFGYTFGSGTRLTVV.